This TCR beta chain was obtained from a study of cytomegalovirus exposure and HLA in healthy donors. Study-wide results and limits: What TCR beta sequences reportedly achieved was accurate prediction of HLA-A and HLA-B alleles in most subjects. Association with HLA alleles at 0.05 false discovery rate was found for 16,951 TCR beta sequences in a later analysis. Overall, around 160 TCR beta chains were annotated as cytomegalovirus-associated.

At the time of sampling, donors were nominally healthy, though unrecorded immune exposures were likely. 60 Vbeta and 13 Jbeta primers were used in PCR. TCRdb's copy holds only in-frame clones and misses some; the assay was immunoSEQ multiplex PCR. The table includes about 150,000 clones, 70% to 80% detected once. Between the trimmed V and J ends, which lost 5 bases and 4 bases, there was a span of 9 bases. This CDR3 is built from 13 residues. Germline CDR1 is SGHRS and CDR2 is YFSETQ. In regard to this clone: Its antigen is not known.

The receptor was isolated from a man aged 25 to 40 in good health and CMV-seronegative. This sequence joins TRBV5-1 and TRBJ1-4; D remains unclear. The specimen was PBMCs. The CDR3 here is CASSGSDNEKLFF. The DNA for the CDR3 is TGCGCCAGCAGTGGCTCCGATAATGAAAAACTGTTTTTT.